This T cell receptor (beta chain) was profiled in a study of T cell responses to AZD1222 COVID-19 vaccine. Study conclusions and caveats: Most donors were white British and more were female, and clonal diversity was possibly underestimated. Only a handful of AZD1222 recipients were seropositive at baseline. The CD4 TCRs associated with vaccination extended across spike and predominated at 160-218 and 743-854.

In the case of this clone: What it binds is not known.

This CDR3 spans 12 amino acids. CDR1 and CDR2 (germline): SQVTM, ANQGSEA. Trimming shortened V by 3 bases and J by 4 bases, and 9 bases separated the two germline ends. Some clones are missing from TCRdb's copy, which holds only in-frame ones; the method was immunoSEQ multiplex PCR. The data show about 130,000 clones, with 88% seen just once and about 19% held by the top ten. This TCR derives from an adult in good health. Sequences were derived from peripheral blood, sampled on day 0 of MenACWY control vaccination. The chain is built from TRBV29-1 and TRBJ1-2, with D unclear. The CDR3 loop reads CSVDVDLYGYTF. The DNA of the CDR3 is TGCAGCGTTGATGTGGATCTCTATGGCTACACCTTC.